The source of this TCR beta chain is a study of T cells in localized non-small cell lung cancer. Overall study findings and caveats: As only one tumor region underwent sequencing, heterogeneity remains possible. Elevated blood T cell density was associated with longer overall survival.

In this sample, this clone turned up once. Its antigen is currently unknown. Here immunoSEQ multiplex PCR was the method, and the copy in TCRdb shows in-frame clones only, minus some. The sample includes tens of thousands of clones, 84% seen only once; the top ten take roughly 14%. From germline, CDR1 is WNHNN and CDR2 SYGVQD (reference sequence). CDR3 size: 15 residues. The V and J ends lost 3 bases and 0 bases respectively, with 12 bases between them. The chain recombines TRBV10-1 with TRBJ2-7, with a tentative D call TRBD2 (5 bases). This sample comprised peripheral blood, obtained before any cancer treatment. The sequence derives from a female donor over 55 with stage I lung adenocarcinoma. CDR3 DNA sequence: TGCGCCAGCAGTGAAGGCGGGTCCCTCTCCTACGAGCAGTACTTC. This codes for CASSEGGSLSYEQYF.